The 15 T cell receptor beta chains presented below share a single source sample, sequenced in a study of sequential checkpoint blockade in melanoma. The method was immunoSEQ multiplex PCR; TCRdb's version includes in-frame clones alone and lacks a portion of them. The repertoire consists of fewer than 25,000 clones, with around two thirds occurring once and the leading ten covering around a fifth. The treatment here: randomized to nivolumab then ipilimumab (arm A) or the reverse (arm B). The sequencing here drew on CD8+ T cells sorted from blood (inferred from file names), taken from a patient given nivolumab and ipilimumab in sequence. These receptors were taken from a human donor with melanoma.

The genes are TRBV4-2 and TRBJ1-2, with 9 bases that match TRBD1. The germline CDR1 and CDR2 sequences are LGHNA and YNFKEQ. J was trimmed by 6 bases and V by 8 bases; bases with no gene match: 7. The CDR3 sequence is 13 residues long. The DNA of the CDR3 is TGTGCCAGCTCGGGACAGGGTCTGCATGGCTACACCTTC. Translation gives CASSGQGLHGYTF.

The sample holds a few counts of this clone. The chain couples TRBV15 to TRBJ2-4, with TRBD1 matching over 9 bases. The trim removed 6 bases at V and 4 bases at J, leaving 10 bases unmatched. The V gene's germline CDR1 is LNHNV and CDR2 YYDKDF (reference sequence). This CDR3 is 16 amino acids long. CDR3 in DNA: TGTGCCACCAGTCCAAGGACGGGACAGGGAAAAAACATTCAGTACTTC. Its protein product is CATSPRTGQGKNIQYF.

The chain has TRBV7-9 and TRBJ1-2; 7 bases align to TRBD1. This CDR3 is built from 14 residues. The trim removed 2 bases at V and 2 bases at J, leaving 2 bases unmatched. CDR1 and CDR2 from the germline V gene are SEHNR and FQNEAQ (reference sequence). The CDR3 loop reads CASSLSGQNYGYTF. CDR3 nucleotides: TGTGCCAGCAGCTTATCGGGACAGAACTATGGCTACACCTTC.

The V and J genes are TRBV21-1 and TRBJ2-3; the table names TRBD1, a call not compared with the DNA. TRBV21-1 is classified as a pseudogene. This CDR3 comprises 17 residues. CDR3 coding DNA: TGTGCCAGCAGCATTATCAGGGTCGATCGGGTTTGGGATACGCAGTATTTT. It is translated as CASSIIRVDRVWDTQYF.

CDR3: CAYSDRSQNIQYF. CDR3 DNA sequence: TGTGCCTACTCCGACAGGAGCCAAAACATTCAGTACTTC. V and J are TRBV5-6 and TRBJ2-4; D might be TRBD1 (6 bases). The germline V gene has CDR1 SGHDT and CDR2 YYEEEE. The CDR3 runs 13 residues. The V end was cut by 10 bases, the J end by 5 bases, with 16 bases between.

Worth noting for this clone: An end of the junction differs from the germline gene, which may be a read error. The same CDR3 can be traced to other DNA sequences in this sample. This sequence joins TRBV15 and TRBJ1-5, with 9 positions matching TRBD1. CDR1 LNHNV and CDR2 YYDKDF come from the germline V gene (reference sequence). The CDR3 has 16 amino acids. The CDR3 nucleotides are TGTGCCACCAGTAGAGACAGACAGGGGGGCTATCAGCCCCAGCATTTT. Its translation: CATSRDRQGGYQPQHF.

The chain links TRBV27 to TRBJ2-1, with D tentatively TRBD2 (5 bases). The CDR3 is made up of 16 amino acids. The V and J ends lost 4 bases and 3 bases respectively, with 16 bases between them. The V gene's germline CDR1 is MNHEY and CDR2 SMNVEV (reference sequence). CDR3 sequence reads: CASSSTGFTIYNEQFF. In nucleotides, the CDR3 is TGTGCCAGCAGTTCAACGGGATTTACCATCTACAATGAGCAGTTCTTC.

This clone was picked up a small number of times. The chain links TRBV7-9 to TRBJ2-6, with 7 bases aligning to TRBD2. With 5 bases clipped from V and 3 bases from J, the junction kept 4 bases outside the gene matches. The V gene's germline CDR1 is SEHNR and CDR2 FQNEAQ (reference sequence). There are 15 residues in the CDR3. The CDR3 sequence is CASSPGGFGANVLTF. CDR3 DNA sequence: TGTGCCAGCAGCCCCGGGGGGTTTGGGGCCAACGTCCTGACTTTC.

This chain joins TRBV7-9 and TRBJ2-4, with 11 bases that match TRBD2. The CDR3 runs 19 residues. Germline loops: CDR1 SEHNR, CDR2 FQNEAQ (reference sequence). Trimming removed 3 bases from V and 2 bases from J; junction bases left unmatched: 12. In nucleotides, the CDR3 is TGTGCCAGCAGCTTTCCACTAGCGGGGGCCGGTGGGCCCAAAAACATTCAGTACTTC. Translation gives CASSFPLAGAGGPKNIQYF. Looking up the rest from reference TRBV7-9 and TRBJ2-4 gives the full variable domain: DTGVSQNPRHKITKRGQNVTFRCDPISEHNRLYWYRQTLGQGPEFLTYFQNEAQLEKSRLLSDRFSAERPKGSFSTLEIQRTEQGDSAMYLCASSFPLAGAGGPKNIQYFGAGTRLSVL.

DNA of the CDR3: TGTGCCAGCAGTCCCCTGTTGGGGGAGCTGTTTTTT. Its translation: CASSPLLGELFF. V and J are TRBV27 and TRBJ2-2; D not certain. With 5 bases removed from V and 8 bases from J, the gap between germline ends came to 9 bases. Germline loops: CDR1 MNHEY, CDR2 SMNVEV (reference sequence). The CDR3 has 12 amino acids.

This clone was observed a handful of times. The J gene is TRBJ2-5, the V gene TRBV7-9; TRBD1 aligns across 9 bases. J gave up 4 bases and V 4 bases, and 7 bases lay outside the gene matches. Germline V gene lookup returns CDR1 SEHNR and CDR2 FQNEAQ (reference sequence). The CDR3 has 15 residues. CDR3 sequence: CASSSRQGVVETQYF. CDR3 nucleotide sequence: TGTGCCAGCAGCTCCCGACAGGGGGTAGTAGAGACCCAGTACTTC.

A note on this clone: At one end, the junction sequence differs from germline, possibly due to a read error. V gene TRBV13 combines with J gene TRBJ1-1, with D perhaps TRBD1 (5 bases). CDR1 PRHDT and CDR2 FYEKMQ come from the germline V gene (reference sequence). This CDR3 contains 14 residues. CDR3 coding DNA: TGTGCCAGCAACTTAGGAGTGGCAGGGACTGAAGCTTTCTTT. It yields the protein CASNLGVAGTEAFF.

The gene calls are TRBV6-1 and TRBJ2-7, with D perhaps TRBD1 (6 bases). Germline CDR1 is MNHNS and CDR2 is SASEGT. The CDR3 length is 13 residues. V was trimmed by 8 bases and J by 5 bases, leaving 16 bases between them. CDR3 sequence (DNA): TGTGCCAGCCTCCGCCCAGGGGCGAACGAGCAGTACGTC. Protein: CASLRPGANEQYV.

J is TRBJ2-5 and V is TRBV7-8; TRBD2 is a possible D gene (5 bases). The J call is uncertain, as TRBJ2-7 better fits the DNA end. Germline values: CDR1 SGHVS, CDR2 FQNEAQ. This CDR3 region has 13 residues. CDR3 DNA: TGTGCCAGCAGCTTTTGGACGGGATACGAGCAGTACTTC. Its protein is CASSFWTGYEQYF.

The genes are TRBV28 and TRBJ2-6; D is undetermined. The CDR3 runs 14 residues. Trimming took 7 bases from V and 0 from J, leaving 7 bases between them. In germline, CDR1 is MDHEN, CDR2 SYDVKM. The CDR3 nucleotides read TGTGCCAGCAAAGAACACTCTGGGGCCAACGTCCTGACTTTC. Encoded protein: CASKEHSGANVLTF. Using reference TRBV28 and TRBJ2-6 for the parts outside the CDR3, the full variable domain is DVKVTQSSRYLVKRTGEKVFLECVQDMDHENMFWYRQDPGLGLRLIYFSYDVKMKEKGDIPEGYSVSREKKERFSLILESASTNQTSMYLCASKEHSGANVLTFGAGSRLTVL.